Shown below are 23 T cell receptor beta chains from a single sample sequenced in a study of shared clonotypes between healthy human individuals. This table comes from immunoSEQ multiplex PCR, and its TCRdb copy is limited to in-frame clones, with some not included. The repertoire consists of about 2.3 million clones, with approximately 95% occurring once and the leading ten covering 0.35% to 0.5%. What was sequenced was naive CD4+ T cells from PBMCs. Described subset: CD45RA+ positively selected. These receptors came from a man younger than 30 in good health. Some clones in this sample may be carry-over from other donors' samples.

This rearrangement joins TRBV5-1 to TRBJ2-5; D unresolved. V lost 5 bases and J 1 base, leaving 12 bases between the germline ends. Germline V gives CDR1 SGHRS, CDR2 YFSETQ. This CDR3 has 14 residues. CDR3 region: CASRLVTAQETQYF. CDR3 DNA sequence: TGCGCCAGCAGATTAGTCACTGCCCAAGAGACCCAGTACTTC.

The V call is TRBV29-1, the J call TRBJ1-2; 7 positions agree with TRBD1. Looked up from germline, CDR1 is SQVTM and CDR2 is ANQGSEA. With V trimmed by 6 bases and J by 6 bases, 7 bases remained unmatched. The CDR3 extends over 12 amino acids. CDR3 amino acids: CSVLGQDDGYTF. CDR3 coding DNA: TGCAGCGTCTTAGGACAGGACGATGGCTACACCTTC.

The chain employs TRBV7-3 and TRBJ2-5; 7 bases map to TRBD2. The CDR3 has 14 residues. Per germline, CDR1 SGHTA and CDR2 FQGTGA. After removal of 5 bases from V and 3 bases from J, the junction contained 6 bases not matched to a gene. DNA of the CDR3: TGTGCCAGCAGCGTTTCGGGAGGAGAAGAGACCCAGTACTTC. Its protein is CASSVSGGEETQYF.

For the CDR3, the DNA is TGTGCCAGCATCCTAAGTGGGGGGCCACTCTCCTACAATGAGCAGTTCTTC. Translating gives CASILSGGPLSYNEQFF. The gene calls are TRBV27 and TRBJ2-1; D is tentatively TRBD1 or TRBD2 (6 bases each). This CDR3 has 17 amino acids. The V gene's germline CDR1 is MNHEY and CDR2 SMNVEV (reference sequence). V lost 7 bases, J lost 0 bases, and 19 bases lay in between.

V usage is TRBV28 and J usage is TRBJ1-3; a weak D match, TRBD1 (5 bases). The CDR3 has 14 residues. Germline CDR1 reads MDHEN; CDR2 reads SYDVKM. With 6 bases removed from V and 2 bases from J, the gap between germline ends came to 11 bases. The CDR3 protein is CASRTLGAGNTIYF. The CDR3 DNA follows: TGTGCCAGCAGGACTTTGGGGGCTGGAAACACCATATATTTT. Full variable domain (remainder filled in from reference TRBV28 and TRBJ1-3): DVKVTQSSRYLVKRTGEKVFLECVQDMDHENMFWYRQDPGLGLRLIYFSYDVKMKEKGDIPEGYSVSREKKERFSLILESASTNQTSMYLCASRTLGAGNTIYFGEGSWLTVV.

Comment on this clone: Other DNA sequences in the same sample also yield this CDR3. The rearrangement uses TRBV6-5 and TRBJ1-5; 9 nucleotides line up with TRBD1. The CDR3 has 13 residues. The germline V gene encodes CDR1 MNHEY and CDR2 SVGAGI. V shed 11 bases, J shed 5 bases, and the junction held 7 bases outside the gene matches. DNA of the CDR3: TGTGCCTCCTCCTGGGACAGGGATCAGCCCCAGCATTTT. Protein: CASSWDRDQPQHF.

The chain employs TRBV28 and TRBJ2-7; D unresolved. The CDR3 loop spans 12 amino acids. Trimming removed 5 bases at V and 4 bases at J, with 9 bases between. Germline lookup yields CDR1 MDHEN and CDR2 SYDVKM. The CDR3: CASSPTQYEQYF. CDR3 bases: TGTGCCAGCAGTCCGACACAGTACGAGCAGTACTTC.

The chain combines TRBV7-3 with TRBJ1-5; D is unclear. Germline CDR1 is SGHTA and CDR2 is FQGTGA. Deletions cut 4 bases from V and 5 bases from J, with 6 bases between. This CDR3 contains 12 residues. The CDR3 is CASSSYDQPQHF. For the CDR3, the DNA is TGTGCCAGCAGCTCTTACGATCAGCCCCAGCATTTT.

CDR3 protein: CASSFPAYSGANVLTF. The CDR3 coding sequence is TGTGCCAGCAGTTTTCCAGCGTACTCTGGGGCCAACGTCCTGACTTTC. The chain has TRBV28 and TRBJ2-6; no definite D call. This CDR3 region has 16 residues. Germline CDR1 is MDHEN and CDR2 is SYDVKM. V was shortened by 3 bases and J by 0 bases, with 9 bases between the two germline ends.

In this sample, this clone turned up once. The gene calls are TRBV28 and TRBJ2-1, with D tentatively TRBD1 (6 bases). Trimming removed 3 bases at V and 6 bases at J, with 15 bases between. Germline-derived CDR1 and CDR2 are MDHEN and SYDVKM. CDR3 length: 15 residues. CDR3 residues: CASSFSQGSGNEQFF. The CDR3 bases are TGTGCCAGCAGTTTTTCGCAGGGGTCGGGCAATGAGCAGTTCTTC.

This clone came up once. This chain joins TRBV27 and TRBJ2-7; D not resolved. Germline values: CDR1 MNHEY, CDR2 SMNVEV (reference sequence). The CDR3 spans 11 residues. V lost 6 bases and J 3 bases, leaving 6 bases between the germline ends. The CDR3 DNA reads TGTGCCAGCAGGCGGAACTACGAGCAGTACTTC. Protein product: CASRRNYEQYF.

V usage is TRBV9 and J usage is TRBJ2-3; D unclear. This CDR3 is 15 amino acids long. Trimming removed 3 bases from V and 8 bases from J, with 19 bases in between. Looked up from germline, CDR1 is SGDLS and CDR2 is YYNGEE. CDR3 sequence reads: CASSAEGISTATQYF. CDR3 nucleotide sequence: TGTGCCAGCAGCGCAGAAGGGATTAGCACGGCTACGCAGTATTTT.

Concerning this clone: Other DNA sequences within the sample encode an identical CDR3. V and J are TRBV5-1 and TRBJ2-2, with 8 bases lining up with TRBD1. This CDR3 is 14 amino acids long. V gave up 1 base and J gave up 5 bases; unmatched junction bases: 1. Per germline, CDR1 SGHRS and CDR2 YFSETQ. CDR3 loop: CASSLQGATGELFF. CDR3 nucleotides: TGCGCCAGCAGCTTGCAGGGGGCAACCGGGGAGCTGTTTTTT. The whole variable domain, filled in from reference TRBV5-1 and TRBJ2-2, reads KAGVTQTPRYLIKTRGQQVTLSCSPISGHRSVSWYQQTPGQGLQFLFEYFSETQRNKGNFPGRFSGRQFSNSRSEMNVSTLELGDSALYLCASSLQGATGELFFGEGSRLTVL.

The V and J genes are TRBV29-1 and TRBJ1-2; D is ambiguous. The CDR3 consists of 15 residues. V lost 6 bases, J lost 2 bases, and 19 bases lay in between. Germline CDR1 and CDR2: SQVTM and ANQGSEA. The CDR3 nucleotides read TGCAGCGTCACCGGGCATCGAGGCCTGAACTATGGCTACACCTTC. Amino acid sequence: CSVTGHRGLNYGYTF.

J is TRBJ1-2 and V is TRBV6-1, with D tentatively TRBD1 (6 bases). V lost 6 bases to trimming and J lost 4 bases, with 12 bases between them. CDR1 is MNHNS, CDR2 SASEGT, per germline. This CDR3 is built from 13 residues. In nucleotides, the CDR3 is TGTGCCAGCAGGTCGACAGGACTCTATGGCTACACCTTC. It codes for CASRSTGLYGYTF.

This chain links TRBV28 with TRBJ1-1; 8 bases fit TRBD1. The CDR3 runs 18 residues. Germline V CDR1 and CDR2: MDHEN, SYDVKM. V shed 6 bases and J 0 bases; nucleotides not matched to a gene: 15. CDR3 residues: CASSSFGTGFYLNTEAFF. CDR3 nucleotide sequence: TGTGCCAGCAGCTCATTCGGGACAGGTTTTTATCTGAACACTGAAGCTTTCTTT. The full variable domain, rest sourced from reference TRBV28 and TRBJ1-1, is DVKVTQSSRYLVKRTGEKVFLECVQDMDHENMFWYRQDPGLGLRLIYFSYDVKMKEKGDIPEGYSVSREKKERFSLILESASTNQTSMYLCASSSFGTGFYLNTEAFFGQGTRLTVV.

The chain combines TRBV7-6 with TRBJ2-3; D remains ambiguous. CDR1 and CDR2 (germline): SGHVS, FNYEAQ. V lost 1 base and J 7 bases, leaving 6 bases between the germline ends. CDR3 length equals 12 residues. The CDR3 protein is CASSLDINTQYF. Here the CDR3 DNA reads TGTGCCAGCAGCTTAGACATCAATACGCAGTATTTT.

The genes are TRBV4-1 and TRBJ1-5; D uncertain. The germline V and J ends were trimmed by 4 bases and 6 bases, with 10 bases remaining between them. In germline, CDR1 is MGHRA, CDR2 YSYEKL. The CDR3 runs 13 residues. The CDR3 DNA reads TGCGCCAGCAGCCGATATTATACTCAGCCCCAGCATTTT. Residues: CASSRYYTQPQHF.

The J gene is TRBJ2-7, the V gene TRBV9; D may be TRBD1 (5 bases). V was cut by 4 bases and J by 6 bases, with 20 bases left in between. Germline values: CDR1 SGDLS, CDR2 YYNGEE. This CDR3 spans 15 amino acids. CDR3 loop: CASSPTLGRVTEQYF. CDR3 bases: TGTGCCAGCAGCCCAACTTTGGGCAGGGTAACCGAGCAGTACTTC. The full variable domain, rest sourced from reference TRBV9 and TRBJ2-7, is DSGVTQTPKHLITATGQRVTLRCSPRSGDLSVYWYQQSLDQGLQFLIQYYNGEERAKGNILERFSAQQFPDLHSELNLSSLELGDSALYFCASSPTLGRVTEQYFGPGTRLTVT.

The chain has TRBV28 and TRBJ1-3, with D hard to call. CDR1 and CDR2 from the germline V gene are MDHEN and SYDVKM. V lost 6 bases and J 4 bases, leaving 16 bases between the germline ends. The CDR3 spans 15 residues. The CDR3 spells CASSPGYQTGNTIYF. CDR3 DNA sequence: TGTGCCAGCAGCCCCGGGTATCAGACCGGAAACACCATATATTTT.

The genes are TRBV11-1 and TRBJ2-3, with TRBD2 identical over 9 bases. The length of the CDR3 is 15 residues. Trimming took 3 bases from V and 4 from J; bases not matched to a gene: 5. Germline V gene data show CDR1 as SGHAT and CDR2 as FQDESV (reference sequence). CDR3 bases: TGTGCCAGCAGCTTCGGGACTAGCCGTCCAGATACGCAGTATTTT. It encodes CASSFGTSRPDTQYF.

V gene TRBV7-2 combines with J gene TRBJ2-7; TRBD2 agrees at 8 bases. CDR3 length: 15 amino acids. Germline V gene data show CDR1 as SGHTA and CDR2 as FQGNSA. With 7 bases clipped from V and 0 bases from J, the junction kept 8 bases outside the gene matches. Here the CDR3 reads CASTISGKGSYEQYF. The CDR3, as DNA: TGTGCCAGCACCATTAGCGGGAAAGGCTCCTACGAGCAGTACTTC.

This chain uses TRBV18 with TRBJ1-4, with D possibly TRBD1 on 6 matching bases. CDR1 and CDR2 from the germline V gene are KGHSH and LQKENI. CDR3 length: 14 amino acids. V lost 5 bases and J 8 bases, leaving 15 bases between the germline ends. CDR3 protein: CASSETGFGEKLFF. The CDR3 region has the DNA TGTGCCAGCTCAGAAACAGGGTTTGGGGAAAAACTGTTTTTT.